A selection of T cell receptor beta chains follows, all from one sample in a study of T cell repertoires in cytomegalovirus infection. Antigen specificity for these receptors is unknown. TCRdb reanalysed the reads using MiXCR and keeps one entry per CDR3 protein. The sample lists some 940,000 distinct CDR3 sequences; 31% were seen once. The starting material was cultured CD8+ T cells from PBMCs, obtained from culture after CMV antigen stimulation. These receptors all come from a human donor in good health (CMV status not recorded). Some clones in this sample may be carry-over from other donors' samples. CDR3s include the opening cysteine and the closing phenylalanine or tryptophan. Each record gives: clone size, V gene, D gene, J gene, CDR3 protein, CDR3 DNA. D genes are given only for firm matches. Only some rows state a clone size, as once, few, many or a class for expanded clones.

size: .; V: TRBV6-1; D: .; J: TRBJ2-1; CDR3: CASSDVSNEQFF; DNA: TGTGCCAGCAGTGATGTCAGCAATGAGCAGTTCTTC
size: few; V: TRBV27; D: .; J: TRBJ2-3; CDR3: CASSLSITRGADTQYF; DNA: TGTGCCAGCAGTTTATCGATAACCAGGGGGGCAGATACGCAGTATTTT
size: .; V: TRBV5-6; D: .; J: TRBJ1-5; CDR3: CASRARGANQPQHF; DNA: TGTGCCAGCAGGGCGCGGGGGGCCAATCAGCCCCAGCATTTT
size: .; V: TRBV2; D: TRBD1; J: TRBJ2-5; CDR3: CARRDSPGETQYF; DNA: TGTGCCAGAAGGGACAGCCCTGGGGAGACCCAGTACTTC
size: .; V: TRBV24-1; D: TRBD1; J: TRBJ2-2; CDR3: CATSDSRDRVPTGELFF; DNA: TGTGCCACCAGTGATAGCCGGGACAGGGTTCCCACCGGGGAGCTGTTTTTT
size: few; V: TRBV28; D: .; J: TRBJ2-4; CDR3: CASSPRVYGNIQYF; DNA: TGTGCCAGCAGTCCCAGGGTGTACGGGAACATTCAGTACTTC
size: many; V: TRBV7-9; D: .; J: TRBJ2-5; CDR3: CASSHPSGDQETQYF; DNA: TGTGCCAGCAGCCACCCCAGCGGTGACCAAGAGACCCAGTACTTC
size: few; V: TRBV7-9; D: .; J: TRBJ1-6; CDR3: CASSPPAGRNSPLHF; DNA: TGTGCCAGCAGCCCGCCTGCGGGGCGTAATTCACCCCTCCACTTT
size: few; V: TRBV10-3; D: .; J: TRBJ1-1; CDR3: CAIREPLNTEAFF; DNA: TGTGCCATCAGAGAGCCCCTGAACACTGAAGCTTTCTTT
size: many; V: TRBV28; D: TRBD1; J: TRBJ2-1; CDR3: CASTPGPIRDRGGNEQFF; DNA: TGTGCCAGCACCCCTGGCCCGATCCGGGACAGGGGAGGCAATGAGCAGTTCTTC
size: few; V: TRBV25-1; D: .; J: TRBJ1-1; CDR3: CACGLNTEAFF; DNA: TGTGCCTGTGGGTTGAACACTGAAGCTTTCTTT
size: .; V: TRBV7-9; D: .; J: TRBJ2-4; CDR3: CASTPPGQLAKNIQYF; DNA: TGTGCCAGCACCCCTCCGGGTCAACTAGCCAAAAACATTCAGTACTTC
size: .; V: TRBV24-1; D: .; J: TRBJ2-2; CDR3: CATSDLWDGELFF; DNA: TGTGCCACCAGTGATTTGTGGGACGGGGAGCTGTTTTTT
size: few; V: TRBV4-2; D: TRBD2; J: TRBJ2-3; CDR3: CASSPLSGGGSDTQYF; DNA: TGTGCCAGCAGCCCATTGAGCGGGGGGGGGTCGGATACGCAGTATTTT
size: few; V: TRBV4-2; D: TRBD2; J: TRBJ2-3; CDR3: CASSPRAGGDTQYF; DNA: TGTGCCAGCAGCCCCCGGGCGGGGGGCGATACGCAGTATTTT
size: many; V: TRBV7-3; D: .; J: TRBJ2-3; CDR3: CASSLYGASTDTQYF; DNA: TGTGCCAGCAGCTTATACGGGGCTAGCACAGATACGCAGTATTTT
size: few; V: TRBV6-1; D: .; J: TRBJ2-1; CDR3: CASSDLSGYNEQFF; DNA: TGTGCCAGCAGTGACCTAAGCGGGTACAATGAGCAGTTCTTC
size: few; V: TRBV19; D: .; J: TRBJ1-5; CDR3: CATEDRYNQPQHF; DNA: TGTGCCACCGAGGACCGATACAATCAGCCCCAGCATTTT
size: .; V: TRBV5-6; D: .; J: TRBJ2-1; CDR3: CASSPNQPNEQFF; DNA: TGTGCCAGCAGCCCCAATCAACCCAATGAGCAGTTCTTC
size: .; V: TRBV19; D: .; J: TRBJ2-1; CDR3: CASSIVAGANHNEQFF; DNA: TGTGCCAGTAGTATAGTTGCGGGGGCAAACCACAATGAGCAGTTCTTC
size: few; V: TRBV6-5; D: .; J: TRBJ1-2; CDR3: CASSYGRQVDGYTF; DNA: TGTGCCAGCAGTTACGGGAGACAGGTGGATGGCTACACCTTC
size: many; V: TRBV7-8; D: .; J: TRBJ1-5; CDR3: CASSLKWGAGNQPQHF; DNA: TGTGCCAGCAGCTTAAAGTGGGGGGCGGGCAATCAGCCCCAGCATTTT
size: .; V: TRBV6-6; D: .; J: TRBJ2-2; CDR3: CASSYVSTRNTGELFF; DNA: TGTGCCAGCAGTTACGTTTCTACTAGAAACACCGGGGAGCTGTTTTTT
size: .; V: TRBV6-5; D: .; J: TRBJ2-1; CDR3: CASSSLSSYDEQFF; DNA: TGTGCCAGCAGCTCCTTGTCGTCCTATGATGAGCAGTTCTTC
size: .; V: TRBV20-1; D: .; J: TRBJ2-2; CDR3: CSARNFWQGDTGELFF; DNA: TGCAGTGCTAGAAATTTTTGGCAGGGTGATACCGGGGAGCTGTTTTTT
size: .; V: TRBV4-3; D: TRBD1; J: TRBJ1-2; CDR3: CASSLGQEQNYGYTF; DNA: TGCGCCAGCAGCCTCGGACAGGAACAAAACTATGGCTACACCTTC
size: .; V: TRBV12-3/TRBV12-4; D: TRBD1; J: TRBJ1-1; CDR3: CASRGTGTEAFF; DNA: TGTGCCAGCCGAGGGACAGGGACTGAAGCTTTCTTT
size: few; V: TRBV24-1; D: TRBD1; J: TRBJ1-1; CDR3: CATSDPGQKNTEAFF; DNA: TGTGCCACCAGTGACCCGGGACAGAAGAACACTGAAGCTTTCTTT
size: .; V: TRBV7-2; D: .; J: TRBJ1-6; CDR3: CASSLVGGASYNSPLHF; DNA: TGTGCCAGCAGCTTAGTTGGGGGCGCGTCCTATAATTCACCCCTCCACTTT
size: .; V: TRBV7-9; D: TRBD1; J: TRBJ1-1; CDR3: CASSSSVRTVFHRGTEAFF; DNA: TGTGCCAGCTCCTCTTCGGTTAGGACAGTTTTCCACAGGGGCACTGAAGCTTTCTTT
size: .; V: TRBV6-5; D: TRBD1; J: TRBJ2-1; CDR3: CASSYSKDRVLINEQFF; DNA: TGTGCCAGCAGTTACTCCAAGGACAGGGTTTTAATCAATGAGCAGTTCTTC
size: .; V: TRBV6-1; D: TRBD1; J: TRBJ1-5; CDR3: CASTPGTVSNQPQHF; DNA: TGTGCCAGCACCCCAGGGACAGTGAGCAATCAGCCCCAGCATTTT
size: few; V: TRBV5-6; D: .; J: TRBJ2-7; CDR3: CASSLVVRDANYEQYF; DNA: TGTGCCAGCAGCTTGGTGGTCCGGGACGCAAACTACGAGCAGTACTTC
size: .; V: TRBV5-4; D: TRBD2; J: TRBJ2-3; CDR3: CASSFVTSGGDTQYF; DNA: TGTGCCAGCAGCTTCGTGACTAGCGGGGGAGATACGCAGTATTTT
size: .; V: TRBV7-9; D: TRBD1; J: TRBJ1-2; CDR3: CASSLDWTGNHGYTF; DNA: TGTGCCAGCAGCTTAGATTGGACAGGGAACCATGGCTACACCTTC
size: .; V: TRBV18; D: .; J: TRBJ1-1; CDR3: CASSPRQTYTEAFF; DNA: TGTGCCAGCTCACCTCGGCAGACCTACACTGAAGCTTTCTTT
size: .; V: TRBV5-8; D: TRBD1; J: TRBJ2-7; CDR3: CASSLLVSPGGGSYDQYF; DNA: TGTGCCAGCAGCTTATTGGTTTCTCCAGGGGGCGGCTCCTACGATCAGTACTTC
size: few; V: TRBV4-3; D: TRBD1; J: TRBJ1-4; CDR3: CASSIRIEGAGEKLFF; DNA: TGCGCCAGCAGCATACGAATCGAGGGGGCCGGGGAAAAACTGTTTTTT
size: .; V: TRBV10-3; D: .; J: TRBJ2-1; CDR3: CAITLGTNNEQFF; DNA: TGTGCCATCACTCTGGGGACCAACAATGAGCAGTTCTTC
size: .; V: TRBV7-9; D: .; J: TRBJ1-1; CDR3: CASSSEDTANTEAFF; DNA: TGTGCCAGCAGCTCAGAAGACACGGCCAACACTGAAGCTTTCTTT
size: .; V: TRBV5-1; D: .; J: TRBJ2-2; CDR3: CASSLQGGNTGELFF; DNA: TGCGCCAGCAGCCTGCAGGGGGGGAACACCGGGGAGCTGTTTTTT
size: few; V: TRBV7-9; D: TRBD1; J: TRBJ2-7; CDR3: CASSLPGWTGTYEQYF; DNA: TGTGCCAGCAGCTTACCAGGGTGGACAGGAACCTACGAGCAGTACTTC
size: .; V: TRBV12-3/TRBV12-4; D: TRBD2; J: TRBJ2-3; CDR3: CASLSQTSGGTDTQYF; DNA: TGTGCCAGCCTTTCCCAGACTAGCGGGGGAACAGATACGCAGTATTTT
size: many; V: TRBV7-2; D: .; J: TRBJ1-1; CDR3: CASSQQGPNTEAFF; DNA: TGTGCCAGCAGCCAACAGGGACCGAACACTGAAGCTTTCTTT
size: .; V: TRBV5-8; D: TRBD1; J: TRBJ1-1; CDR3: CASSLGQGHLDINTEAFF; DNA: TGTGCCAGCAGCTTGGGACAGGGGCATTTGGATATTAACACTGAAGCTTTCTTT